The 19 T cell receptor beta chains reported below all come from one sample, sequenced in a study of CD8+CD57+ T cells in acquired aplastic anemia. The template for TCR beta VDJ and CDR3 sequence profiling was genomic DNA. TCRdb used MiXCR to reprocess the reads, holding one entry per CDR3 protein. The sample holds approximately 190,000 distinct CDR3 sequences, 64% seen once. The sequenced sample was sorted CD4+, CD8+, or CD8+CD57+ T cells (not recorded which) from PBMCs. Receptor source: a human donor with severe aplastic anemia or a healthy control (not recorded which).

Regarding this clonotype: As the CDR3 is not closed by the conserved phenylalanine or tryptophan, this likely results from a read error. The rearrangement joins TRBV9 to TRBJ2-1; 7 nucleotides match TRBD2. The germline gives CDR1 SGDLS, CDR2 YYNGEE. This CDR3 is built from 15 residues. CDR3 in amino acids: CASSVEGRVVNEQFL. The CDR3 region has the DNA TGCGCCAGCAGCGTAGAAGGGAGGGTTGTCAATGAGCAGTTCCTC.

This clonotype was detected a few times. V and J are TRBV11-2 and TRBJ1-1; 11 bases agree with TRBD1. V dropped 5 bases and J dropped 7; count of bases not matched to a gene: 12. The germline V gene encodes CDR1 SGHAT and CDR2 FQNNGV. This CDR3 has 16 residues. The CDR3 coding sequence is TGTGCCAGCAGCCGAGGTCCCGGGACAGGGGGAGGTGAAGCTTTCTTT. The encoded protein is CASSRGPGTGGGEAFF.

This clonotype was counted at least ten times. The chain joins TRBV7-9 to TRBJ1-1; 7 bases line up with TRBD1. CDR3 length equals 17 residues. The germline V gene has CDR1 SEHNR and CDR2 FQNEAQ (reference sequence). After removal of 4 bases from V and 1 base from J, the junction contained 12 bases not matched to a gene. For the CDR3, the DNA is TGTGCCAGCAGCTCCCTGGCAGGGGGTCTCTCGAACACTGAAGCTTTCTTT. Translated: CASSSLAGGLSNTEAFF.

This clonotype was seen many times. The chain employs TRBV16 and TRBJ1-4; D perhaps matches TRBD1 (6 bases). Trimming stripped 4 bases from V and 7 bases from J, with 13 bases between. Germline V gene data show CDR1 as KGHSY and CDR2 as FQNENV. This CDR3 region has 14 residues. The chain's CDR3 is CASSPTGLGEKLFF. The CDR3 DNA reads TGTGCCAGCAGCCCTACAGGGCTTGGTGAAAAACTGTTTTTT.

This clonotype has ten or more counts. The chain joins TRBV5-8 to TRBJ2-7, with D tentatively TRBD2 (5 bases). Trimming left V 3 bases short and J 0 bases short, with 13 bases between. The CDR3 loop spans 15 amino acids. CDR1 is SGHTS and CDR2 is YDEGEE in the germline V gene. The CDR3 spells CASSSGSPNSYEQYF. The CDR3 DNA reads as TGTGCCAGCAGCTCGGGATCGCCAAACTCCTACGAGCAGTACTTC.

The gene calls are TRBV4-1 and TRBJ2-3, with D uncertain. The CDR3 contains 14 residues. Germline lookup yields CDR1 MGHRA and CDR2 YSYEKL. The ends were cut back, 1 base at V and 2 bases at J, with 7 bases in the middle. The CDR3 spells CASSQGGPTDTQYF. In nucleotides, the CDR3 is TGCGCCAGCAGCCAAGGTGGGCCCACAGATACGCAGTATTTT.

This clonotype was found many times. This rearrangement joins TRBV20-1 to TRBJ2-1; D is possibly TRBD2 (6 bases). Germline assignment: CDR1 DFQATT and CDR2 SNEGSKA (reference sequence). V gave up 0 bases and J gave up 14 bases, with 14 bases separating them. The CDR3 contains 12 residues. The DNA of the CDR3 is TGCAGTGCTAGAGATTGGGGCAGGGAGGAGTTCTTC. Translation: CSARDWGREEFF.

The V call is TRBV11-2, the J call TRBJ2-5; TRBD2 agrees at 8 bases. Per germline, CDR1 SGHAT and CDR2 FQNNGV. V lost 3 bases to trimming and J lost 5 bases; unmatched junction nucleotides: 8. This CDR3 is 15 amino acids long. CDR3 amino acids: CASSFAGGGGETQYF. The CDR3 DNA follows: TGTGCCAGCAGCTTCGCCGGGGGGGGCGGGGAGACCCAGTACTTC.

V is TRBV2 and J is TRBJ1-2, with D unclear. The CDR3 length is 15 residues. Germline lookup yields CDR1 SNHLY and CDR2 FYNNEI. Trimming removed 5 bases from V and 0 bases from J, with 13 bases in between. CDR3 nucleotides: TGTGCCAGCAGTCCAGAACAGTATACTAACTATGGCTACACCTTC. It codes for CASSPEQYTNYGYTF.

V is TRBV24-1 and J is TRBJ2-3, with a weak D call TRBD1 (5 bases). The CDR3 consists of 16 residues. V lost 2 bases and J 2 bases, leaving 13 bases between the germline ends. Germline V CDR1 and CDR2: KGHDR, SFDVKD. The CDR3 loop reads CATSDSGRVFTDTQYF. CDR3 bases: TGTGCCACCAGTGATTCTGGCAGGGTTTTCACAGATACGCAGTATTTT.

This clonotype showed up just a few times. The CDR3 coding sequence is TGTGCCACCAGTGGATTAGGGTTGGATACGCAGTATTTT. Protein product: CATSGLGLDTQYF. The chain has TRBV24-1 and TRBJ2-3; D uncertain. CDR1 and CDR2 (germline): KGHDR, SFDVKD. This CDR3 comprises 13 residues. The V and J ends lost 5 bases and 6 bases respectively, with 11 bases between them.

Many counts were recorded for this clonotype. The V gene is TRBV11-2, the J gene TRBJ2-7; no reliable D call. The CDR3 is 15 residues long. Germline V gene sequence: CDR1 SGHAT, CDR2 FQNNGV. V lost 2 bases and J lost 0, with 11 bases in between. CDR3 coding DNA: TGTGCCAGCAGCTTAACGGCAATTAGCTCCTACGAGCAGTACTTC. Its protein product is CASSLTAISSYEQYF. The entire variable domain, with the rest obtained from reference TRBV11-2 and TRBJ2-7, is as follows: EAGVAQSPRYKIIEKRQSVAFWCNPISGHATLYWYQQILGQGPKLLIQFQNNGVVDDSQLPKDRFSAERLKGVDSTLKIQPAKLEDSAVYLCASSLTAISSYEQYFGPGTRLTVT.

The rearrangement uses TRBV6-6 and TRBJ2-1; weak D call: TRBD2 (6 bases). Germline V gene data show CDR1 as MNHNY and CDR2 as SVGAGI (reference sequence). CDR3 length: 13 residues. Deletions cut 2 bases from V and 13 bases from J, with 15 bases between. The CDR3 DNA is TGTGCCAGCAGTTACAAGGCGGGAAGTCCACAGTTCTTC. Protein: CASSYKAGSPQFF.

With respect to this clonotype: The conserved closing phenylalanine or tryptophan is absent in this CDR3, likely reflecting a read error. V and J are TRBV24-1 and TRBJ1-2, with D tentatively TRBD1 (5 bases). The CDR3 consists of 16 residues. V shed 8 bases and J shed 0 bases, with 18 bases lying between them. Germline CDR1 is KGHDR and CDR2 is SFDVKD. CDR3 loop: CATTSVRRGPNYGYTI. DNA for the CDR3: TGTGCCACCACGAGTGTGCGGAGGGGACCTAACTATGGCTACACCATC.

The genes are TRBV7-8 and TRBJ2-3; D is undetermined. The CDR3 loop spans 14 amino acids. The V gene's germline CDR1 is SGHVS and CDR2 FQNEAQ. The V gene lost 2 bases and the J gene lost 2 bases, with 8 bases spanning the gap. The chain's CDR3 is CASSLSSPTDTQYF. The CDR3 coding sequence is TGTGCCAGCAGCTTAAGCTCGCCCACAGATACGCAGTATTTT.

The J gene is TRBJ2-7, the V gene TRBV7-9; D perhaps matches TRBD2 (6 bases). The CDR3 runs 15 residues. V lost 5 bases to trimming and J lost 4 bases, with 18 bases between them. The V gene's germline CDR1 is SEHNR and CDR2 FQNEAQ (reference sequence). The CDR3 bases are TGTGCCAGCAGCCCTACTAGCTCAGGAGGATACGAGCAGTACTTC. Its translation is CASSPTSSGGYEQYF.

Many counts were recorded for this clonotype. The rearrangement uses TRBV28 and TRBJ1-1; D is uncertain. Germline CDR1 and CDR2: MDHEN and SYDVKM. V was trimmed by 2 bases and J by 5 bases, leaving 9 bases between them. This CDR3 has 13 residues. In nucleotides, the CDR3 is TGTGCCAGCAGTTTACTACTAGGTACTGAAGCTTTCTTT. Its protein is CASSLLLGTEAFF.

This chain links TRBV9 with TRBJ2-7; 9 nucleotides align to TRBD1. This CDR3 comprises 15 residues. The ends lost 3 bases at V and 4 bases at J; junction bases unmatched: 8. From germline, CDR1 is SGDLS and CDR2 YYNGEE. CDR3 DNA: TGTGCCAGCAGCGGATGGACAGGGGAGGAATACGAGCAGTACTTC. Translating gives CASSGWTGEEYEQYF.

The J gene is TRBJ1-1, the V gene TRBV19; 9 nucleotides line up with TRBD1. The CDR3 sequence is 16 residues long. CDR1 and CDR2 from the germline V gene are LNHDA and SQIVND (reference sequence). Losses at the gene ends were 4 bases for V and 9 bases for J; bases not matched to a gene: 15. CDR3 amino acids: CASSTAAGQGPQKAFF. CDR3 coding DNA: TGTGCCAGTAGTACCGCAGCCGGACAGGGGCCGCAAAAAGCTTTCTTT.